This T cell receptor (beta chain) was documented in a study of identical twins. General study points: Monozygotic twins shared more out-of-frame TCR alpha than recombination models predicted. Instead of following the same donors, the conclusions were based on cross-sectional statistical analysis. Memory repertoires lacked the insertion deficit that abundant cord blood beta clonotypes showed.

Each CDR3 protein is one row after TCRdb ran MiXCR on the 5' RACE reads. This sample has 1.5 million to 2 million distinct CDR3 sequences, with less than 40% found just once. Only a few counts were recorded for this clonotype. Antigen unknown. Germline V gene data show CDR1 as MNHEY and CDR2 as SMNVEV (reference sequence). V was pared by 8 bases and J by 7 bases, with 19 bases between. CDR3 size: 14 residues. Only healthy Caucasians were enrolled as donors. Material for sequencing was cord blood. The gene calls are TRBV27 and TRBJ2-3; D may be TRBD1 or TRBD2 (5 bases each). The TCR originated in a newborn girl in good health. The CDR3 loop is CASFGAADHHTQYF. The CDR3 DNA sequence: TGTGCCAGCTTCGGGGCGGCGGACCATCATACGCAGTATTTT.